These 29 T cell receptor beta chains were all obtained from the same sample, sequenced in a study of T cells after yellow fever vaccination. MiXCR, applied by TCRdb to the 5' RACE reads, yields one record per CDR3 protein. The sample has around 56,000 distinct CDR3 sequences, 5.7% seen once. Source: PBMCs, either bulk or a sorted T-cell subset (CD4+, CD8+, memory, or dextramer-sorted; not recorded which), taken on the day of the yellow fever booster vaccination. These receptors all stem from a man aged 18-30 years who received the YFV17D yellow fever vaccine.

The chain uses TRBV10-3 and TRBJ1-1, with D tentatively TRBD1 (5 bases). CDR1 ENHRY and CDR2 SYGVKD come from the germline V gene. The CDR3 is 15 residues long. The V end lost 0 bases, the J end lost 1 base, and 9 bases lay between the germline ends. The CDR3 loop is CAISESGGGNTEAFF. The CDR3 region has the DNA TGTGCCATCAGTGAGTCGGGGGGAGGGAACACTGAAGCTTTCTTT.

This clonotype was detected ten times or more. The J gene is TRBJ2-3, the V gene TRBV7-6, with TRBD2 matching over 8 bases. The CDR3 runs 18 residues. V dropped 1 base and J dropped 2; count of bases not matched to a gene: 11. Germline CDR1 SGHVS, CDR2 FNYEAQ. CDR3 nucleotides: TGTGCCAGCAGCTTAGAGGCGGGGGGCACTTACTCCACAGATACGCAGTATTTT. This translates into CASSLEAGGTYSTDTQYF.

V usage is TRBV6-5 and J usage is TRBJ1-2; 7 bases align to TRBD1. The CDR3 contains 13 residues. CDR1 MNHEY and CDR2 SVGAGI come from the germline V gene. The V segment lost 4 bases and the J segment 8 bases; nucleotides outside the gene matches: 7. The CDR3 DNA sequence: TGTGCCAGCAGTTTTTCGACAGGGACCGGCTACACCTTC. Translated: CASSFSTGTGYTF.

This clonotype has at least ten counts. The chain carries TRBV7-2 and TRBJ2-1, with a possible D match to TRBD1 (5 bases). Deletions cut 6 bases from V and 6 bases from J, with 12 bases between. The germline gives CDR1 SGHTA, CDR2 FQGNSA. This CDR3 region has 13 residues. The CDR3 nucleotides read TGTGCCAGCAGGCCGGTGCAGGGCAATGAGCAGTTCTTC. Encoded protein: CASRPVQGNEQFF.

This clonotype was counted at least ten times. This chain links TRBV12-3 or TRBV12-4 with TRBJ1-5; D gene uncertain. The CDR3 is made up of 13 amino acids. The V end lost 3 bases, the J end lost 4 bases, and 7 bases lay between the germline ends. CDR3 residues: CASSLSGNQPQHF. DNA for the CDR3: TGTGCCAGCAGTTTGTCCGGTAATCAGCCCCAGCATTTT.

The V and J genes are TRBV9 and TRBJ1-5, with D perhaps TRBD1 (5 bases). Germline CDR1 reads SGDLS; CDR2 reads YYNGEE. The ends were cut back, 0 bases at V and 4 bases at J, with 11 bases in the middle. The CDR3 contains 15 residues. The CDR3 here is CASSVAGGGNQPQHF. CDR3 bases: TGTGCCAGCAGCGTAGCTGGGGGGGGGAATCAGCCCCAGCATTTT.

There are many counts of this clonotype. For the CDR3, the DNA is TGTGCCAGCAGTCACCTGGAGCAGTTCTTC. Translation gives CASSHLEQFF. V usage is TRBV7-9 and J usage is TRBJ2-1; D gene ambiguous. Germline values: CDR1 SEHNR, CDR2 FQNEAQ (reference sequence). V shed 6 bases and J shed 10 bases, with 7 bases lying between them. The CDR3 has 10 residues.

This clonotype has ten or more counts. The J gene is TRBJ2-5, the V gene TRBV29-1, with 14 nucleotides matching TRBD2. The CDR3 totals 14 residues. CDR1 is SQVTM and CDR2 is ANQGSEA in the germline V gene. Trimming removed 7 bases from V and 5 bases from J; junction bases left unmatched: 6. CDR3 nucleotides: TGCAGCGCTGGGGGACTAGCGGGGGACGAGACCCAGTACTTC. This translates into CSAGGLAGDETQYF.

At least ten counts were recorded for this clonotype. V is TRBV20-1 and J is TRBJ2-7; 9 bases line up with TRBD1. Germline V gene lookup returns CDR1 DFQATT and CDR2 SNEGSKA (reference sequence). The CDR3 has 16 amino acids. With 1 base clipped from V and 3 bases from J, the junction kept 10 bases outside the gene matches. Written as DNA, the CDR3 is TGCAGTGCTAGAGGCGCCCGGGACAGGGCCTACTACGAGCAGTACTTC. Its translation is CSARGARDRAYYEQYF.

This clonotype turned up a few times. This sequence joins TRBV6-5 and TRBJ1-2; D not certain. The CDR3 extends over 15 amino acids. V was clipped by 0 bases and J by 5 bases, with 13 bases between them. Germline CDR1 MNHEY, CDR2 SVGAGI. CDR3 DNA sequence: TGTGCCAGCAGTTACTCGAGATGGGCAACTTATGGCTACACCTTC. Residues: CASSYSRWATYGYTF.

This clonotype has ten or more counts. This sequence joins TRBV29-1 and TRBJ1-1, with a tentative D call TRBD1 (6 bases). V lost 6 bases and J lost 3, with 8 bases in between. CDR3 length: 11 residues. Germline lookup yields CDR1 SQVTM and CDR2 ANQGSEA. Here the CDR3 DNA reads TGCAGCGTATACAGGGACACTGAAGCTTTCTTT. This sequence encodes CSVYRDTEAFF.

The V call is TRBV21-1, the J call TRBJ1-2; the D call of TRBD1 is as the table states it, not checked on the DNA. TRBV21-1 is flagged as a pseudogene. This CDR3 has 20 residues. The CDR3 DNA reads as TGTGCCAGCAGCAAAGCCACTGAACAGGGGCGGAACTTGGACCCCTATGGCTACACCTTC. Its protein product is CASSKATEQGRNLDPYGYTF.

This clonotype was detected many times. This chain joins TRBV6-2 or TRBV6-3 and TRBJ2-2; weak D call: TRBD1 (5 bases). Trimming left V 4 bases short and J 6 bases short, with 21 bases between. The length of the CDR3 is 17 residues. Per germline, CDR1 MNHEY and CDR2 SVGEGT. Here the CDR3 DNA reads TGTGCCAGCAGTTCCTGGACACTACCTAGGGTGGCCGGGGAGCTGTTTTTT. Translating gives CASSSWTLPRVAGELFF.

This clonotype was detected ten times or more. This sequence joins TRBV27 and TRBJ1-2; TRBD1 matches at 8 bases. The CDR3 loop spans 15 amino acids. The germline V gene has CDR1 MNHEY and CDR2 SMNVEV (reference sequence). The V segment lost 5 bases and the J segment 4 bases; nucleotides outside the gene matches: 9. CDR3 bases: TGTGCCAGCAGTGGGACAGGTCTGGGAAGCTATGGCTACACCTTC. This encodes CASSGTGLGSYGYTF.

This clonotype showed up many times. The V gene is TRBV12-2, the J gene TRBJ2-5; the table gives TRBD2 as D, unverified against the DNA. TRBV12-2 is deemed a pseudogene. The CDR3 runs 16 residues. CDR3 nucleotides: TGTGCAAGTCGCTTAGCGTGGGACTCCAGAAAGGAGACCCAGTACTTC. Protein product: CASRLAWDSRKETQYF.

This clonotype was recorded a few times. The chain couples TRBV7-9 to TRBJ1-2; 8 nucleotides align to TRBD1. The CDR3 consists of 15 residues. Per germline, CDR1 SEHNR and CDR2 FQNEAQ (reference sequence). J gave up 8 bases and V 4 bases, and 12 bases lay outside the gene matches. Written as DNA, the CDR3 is TGTGCCAGCAGCTGGGGTTGGGACAGGATATGGGGCTACACCTTC. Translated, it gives CASSWGWDRIWGYTF.

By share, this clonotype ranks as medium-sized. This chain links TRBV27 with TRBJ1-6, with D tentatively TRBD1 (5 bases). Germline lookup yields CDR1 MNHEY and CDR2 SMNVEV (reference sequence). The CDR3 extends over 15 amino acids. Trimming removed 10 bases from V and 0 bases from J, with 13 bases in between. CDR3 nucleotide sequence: TGTGCCACGGGGGGGAAAGCCTCCTATAATTCACCCCTCCACTTT. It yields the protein CATGGKASYNSPLHF.

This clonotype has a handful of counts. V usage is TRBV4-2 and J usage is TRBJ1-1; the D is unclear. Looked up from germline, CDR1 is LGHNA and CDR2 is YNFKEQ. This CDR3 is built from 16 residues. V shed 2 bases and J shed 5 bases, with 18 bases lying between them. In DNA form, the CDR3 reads TGTGCCAGCAGCCAACTCTGGACGGACCTGGGAACTGAAGCTTTCTTT. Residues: CASSQLWTDLGTEAFF.

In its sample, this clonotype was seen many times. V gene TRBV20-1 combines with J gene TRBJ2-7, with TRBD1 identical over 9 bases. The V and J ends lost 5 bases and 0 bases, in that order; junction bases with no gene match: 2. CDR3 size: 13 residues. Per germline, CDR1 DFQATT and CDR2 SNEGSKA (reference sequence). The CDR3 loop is CSAGTGSSYEQYF. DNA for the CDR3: TGCAGTGCTGGGACAGGGAGCTCCTACGAGCAGTACTTC.

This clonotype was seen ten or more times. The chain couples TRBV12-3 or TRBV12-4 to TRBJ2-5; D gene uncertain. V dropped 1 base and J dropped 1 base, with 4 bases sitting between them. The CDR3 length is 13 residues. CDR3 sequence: CASSLGTQETQYF. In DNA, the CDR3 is TGTGCCAGCAGTTTAGGGACCCAAGAGACCCAGTACTTC.

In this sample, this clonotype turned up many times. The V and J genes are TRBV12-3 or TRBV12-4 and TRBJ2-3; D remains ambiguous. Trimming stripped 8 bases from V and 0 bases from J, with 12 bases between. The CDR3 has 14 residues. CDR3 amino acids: CASGATFSTDTQYF. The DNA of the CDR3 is TGTGCCAGCGGAGCGACGTTTAGCACAGATACGCAGTATTTT.

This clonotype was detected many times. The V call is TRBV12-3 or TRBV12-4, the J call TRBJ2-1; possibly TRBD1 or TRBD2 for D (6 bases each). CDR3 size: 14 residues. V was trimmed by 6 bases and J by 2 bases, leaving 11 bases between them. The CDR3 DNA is TGTGCCAGCAGCCAGGGGAGGACCTACAATGAGCAGTTCTTC. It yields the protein CASSQGRTYNEQFF.

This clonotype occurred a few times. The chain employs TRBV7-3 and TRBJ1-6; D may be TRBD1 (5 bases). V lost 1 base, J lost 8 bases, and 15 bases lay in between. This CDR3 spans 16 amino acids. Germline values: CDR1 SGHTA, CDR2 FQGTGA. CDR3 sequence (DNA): TGTGCCAGCAGCTTAAATGGGGCAAGCGGGTATTCACCCCTCCACTTT. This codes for CASSLNGASGYSPLHF.

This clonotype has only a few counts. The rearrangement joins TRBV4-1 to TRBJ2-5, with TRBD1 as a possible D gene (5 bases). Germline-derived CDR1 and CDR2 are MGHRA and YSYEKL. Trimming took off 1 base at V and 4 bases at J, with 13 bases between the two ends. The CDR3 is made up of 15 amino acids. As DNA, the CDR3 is TGCGCCAGCAGCCAAGTGGTGGGGCCGGGAGAGACCCAGTACTTC. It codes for CASSQVVGPGETQYF.

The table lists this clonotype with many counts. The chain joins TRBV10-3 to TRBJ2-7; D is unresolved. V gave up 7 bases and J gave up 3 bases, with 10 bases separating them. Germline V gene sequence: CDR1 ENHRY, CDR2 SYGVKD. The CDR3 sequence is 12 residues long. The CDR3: CAITAGGYEQYF. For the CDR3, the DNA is TGTGCCATCACCGCAGGCGGCTACGAGCAGTACTTC.

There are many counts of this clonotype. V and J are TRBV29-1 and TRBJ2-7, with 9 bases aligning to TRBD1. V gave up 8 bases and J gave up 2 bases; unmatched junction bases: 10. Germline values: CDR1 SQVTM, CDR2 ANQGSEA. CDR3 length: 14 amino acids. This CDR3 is CSITDRGNAYEQYF. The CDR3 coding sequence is TGCAGCATAACGGACAGGGGAAACGCCTACGAGCAGTACTTC.

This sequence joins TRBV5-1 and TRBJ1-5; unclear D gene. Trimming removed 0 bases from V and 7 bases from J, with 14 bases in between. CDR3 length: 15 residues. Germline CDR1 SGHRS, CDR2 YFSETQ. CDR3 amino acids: CASSLGSSPGQPQHF. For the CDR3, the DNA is TGCGCCAGCAGCTTGGGATCCTCTCCGGGGCAGCCCCAGCATTTT.

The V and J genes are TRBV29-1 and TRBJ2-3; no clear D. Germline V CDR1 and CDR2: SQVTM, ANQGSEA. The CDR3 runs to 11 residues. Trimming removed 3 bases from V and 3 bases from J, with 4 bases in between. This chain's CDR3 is CSVDATDTQYF. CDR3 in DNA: TGCAGCGTTGATGCGACAGATACGCAGTATTTT.

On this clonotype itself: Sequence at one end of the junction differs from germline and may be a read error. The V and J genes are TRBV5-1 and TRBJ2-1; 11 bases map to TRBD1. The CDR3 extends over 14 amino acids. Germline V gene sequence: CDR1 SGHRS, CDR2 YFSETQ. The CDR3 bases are TGCGCCATCAGCTGGACAGGGGGCGGGAATGAGCAGTTCTTC. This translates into CAISWTGGGNEQFF.